Below, one T cell receptor beta chain is given with its context. No antigen is known for it. These data come from a study of T cell responses to AZD1222 COVID-19 vaccine. General study results and limits: Only five or six AZD1222 recipients were seropositive at baseline. Clonal diversity was possibly underestimated, and the donors were mostly white British, with more females.

Per the germline V gene, CDR1 is LNHDA and CDR2 is SQIVND (reference sequence). This CDR3 has 15 residues. The V segment lost 3 bases and the J segment 8 bases; nucleotides outside the gene matches: 9. Profiling relied on immunoSEQ multiplex PCR, and the TCRdb table lists in-frame clones only, not all of them. The repertoire has 45,000 to 60,000 clones, 65% to 80% of them found once; the top ten carry 5.5% to 8%. V gene TRBV19 combines with J gene TRBJ1-4; TRBD1 matches at 7 bases. The sequencing here drew on peripheral blood, taken on day 0 of AZD1222 vaccination. This clonotype was sampled from an adult in good health. CDR3 region: CASSIRGGVAEKLFF. The CDR3 coding sequence is TGTGCCAGTAGTATTCGAGGGGGCGTTGCGGAAAAACTGTTTTTT. Full variable domain (rest looked up from reference TRBV19 and TRBJ1-4): DGGITQSPKYLFRKEGQNVTLSCEQNLNHDAMYWYRQDPGQGLRLIYYSQIVNDFQKGDIAEGYSVSREKKESFPLTVTSAQKNPTAFYLCASSIRGGVAEKLFFGSGTQLSVL.